This T cell receptor (beta chain) was identified during a study of blood T cell repertoires in COVID-19. The overall study: Samples of COVID-19 (acute and convalescent) were obtained from the United States, Italy and Spain.

Germline values: CDR1 LNHNV, CDR2 YYDKDF (reference sequence). V was trimmed by 0 bases and J by 2 bases, leaving 16 bases between them. There are 17 residues in the CDR3. Repertoires were generated with immunoSEQ multiplex PCR, while TCRdb's copy carries only in-frame clones and drops some. The sample yields roughly 310,000 clones, around 89% seen once. The clonotype was recovered from a woman in her forties or fifties with active or convalescent COVID-19. Material for sequencing was peripheral blood. The rearrangement links TRBV15 to TRBJ1-2; no clear D. CDR3: CATSRDYAITWNYGYTF. DNA for the CDR3: TGTGCCACCAGCAGAGATTATGCCATAACTTGGAACTATGGCTACACCTTC. The complete variable domain, with remaining parts taken from reference TRBV15 and TRBJ1-2, reads DAMVIQNPRYQVTQFGKPVTLSCSQTLNHNVMYWYQQKSSQAPKLLFHYYDKDFNNEADTPDNFQSRRPNTSFCFLDIRSPGLGDTAMYLCATSRDYAITWNYGYTFGSGTRLTVV.